This T cell receptor (beta chain) comes out of a study of T-cell memory formation after mild COVID-19. Researchers used 5'RACE with constant-segment primers to make TCR alpha and TCR beta cDNA libraries that carry sample barcodes and UMIs. TCRdb redid the calling of the 5' RACE reads with MiXCR, one entry per CDR3 protein. The table has under 400,000 distinct CDR3 sequences, around a fifth seen once. General study findings and limits: Second-wave clones reaching peak frequency on day 37 lacked confirmed SARS-CoV-2 specificity. Memory sampled before infection contained some responding clones, suggesting cross-reactive memory joined. Among CD4+ contracting clones, most were CM and EM, and CD8+ ones EMRA.

About this clonotype itself: The antigen remains unidentified.

The CDR3 extends over 13 amino acids. The V and J ends lost 5 bases and 5 bases respectively, with 13 bases between them. This sequence joins TRBV12-3 or TRBV12-4 and TRBJ2-7; D remains ambiguous. The sequenced sample consisted of PBMCs or a T cell subset sorted from them (not recorded which). The sequence was collected from an adult woman who had mild COVID-19 (a few samples of this study predate the infection). Cell type and time point are not known. The CDR3 protein is CASSGQEGDEQYF. CDR3 sequence (DNA): TGTGCCAGCAGTGGGCAGGAAGGAGACGAGCAGTACTTC.